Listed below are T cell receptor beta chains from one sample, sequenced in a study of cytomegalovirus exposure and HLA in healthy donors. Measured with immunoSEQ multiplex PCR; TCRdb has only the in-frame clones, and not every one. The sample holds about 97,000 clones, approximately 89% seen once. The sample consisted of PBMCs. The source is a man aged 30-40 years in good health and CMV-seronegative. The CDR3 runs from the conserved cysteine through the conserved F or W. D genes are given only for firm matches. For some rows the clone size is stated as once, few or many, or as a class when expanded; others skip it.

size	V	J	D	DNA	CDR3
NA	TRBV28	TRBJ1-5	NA	TGTGCCAGCGGGCGATTTCAGCCCCAGCATTTT	CASGRFQPQHF
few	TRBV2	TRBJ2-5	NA	TGTGCCAGCAGTGAATTACTGGCGGGAGAGACCCAGTACTTC	CASSELLAGETQYF
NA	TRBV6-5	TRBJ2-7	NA	TGTGCCAGCAGTTACTCGACACAGACCCCCTACGAGCAGTACTTC	CASSYSTQTPYEQYF
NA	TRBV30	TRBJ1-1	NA	TGTGCCTGGAGTGTAGGAGGGTCTGAAGCTTTCTTT	CAWSVGGSEAFF
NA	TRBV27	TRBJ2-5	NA	TGTGCCAGCAGTTTAAGCACAGGGATTCAAGAGACCCAGTACTTC	CASSLSTGIQETQYF
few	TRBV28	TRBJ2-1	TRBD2	TGTGCCAGCAGCCAACTATTGAATAAGGCCCCGAATAGCGGGAAACTAACACGGGAGCAGTTCTTC	CASSQLLNKAPNSGKLTREQFF
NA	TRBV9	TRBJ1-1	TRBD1	TGTGCCAGCAGCGTAGACCAAAGCCCATCCAGGGGGTTGAACACTGAAGCTTTCTTT	CASSVDQSPSRGLNTEAFF
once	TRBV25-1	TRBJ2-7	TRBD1	TGTGCCAGCACCCAACAGGGGACGATCGAGCAGTACTTC	CASTQQGTIEQYF
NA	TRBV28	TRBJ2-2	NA	TGTGCCAGCAGTTTTTCCACTCTCGGCACCGGGGAGCTGTTTTTT	CASSFSTLGTGELFF
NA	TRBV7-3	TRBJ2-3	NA	TGTGCCAGCAGCTCCGGTATGGTGACAGATACGCAGTATTTT	CASSSGMVTDTQYF
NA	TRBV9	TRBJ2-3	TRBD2	TGTGCCAGCAGCGCGGGACTAGTCCGGAACACAGATACGCAGTATTTT	CASSAGLVRNTDTQYF
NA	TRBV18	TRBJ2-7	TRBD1	TGTGCCAGCTCACCCCGGGACAGGGCGAACGAGCAGTACTTC	CASSPRDRANEQYF
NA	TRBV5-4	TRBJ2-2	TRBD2	TGTGCCAGCAGCTTGGCCCGGGGGGCGAACACCGGGGAGCTGTTTTTT	CASSLARGANTGELFF
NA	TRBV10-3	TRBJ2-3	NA	TGTGCCATCAGTGTAGAAGATACGCAGTATTTT	CAISVEDTQYF
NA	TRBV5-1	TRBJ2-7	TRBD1	TGCGCCAGCAGCTTGACAGGGGGCACCCACGAGCAGTACTTC	CASSLTGGTHEQYF
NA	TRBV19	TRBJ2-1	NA	TGTGCCAGTAGCCCCTCGGTGGGGCCTCTAGGTTATGAGCAGTTCTTC	CASSPSVGPLGYEQFF
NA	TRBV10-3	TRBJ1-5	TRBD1	TGTGCCACGATGGGGACAGGGCCCAATCAGCCCCAGCATTTT	CATMGTGPNQPQHF
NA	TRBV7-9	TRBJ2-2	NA	TGTGCCAGCAGCTTAGTAGGGCTGGCGCAGGGCTCCGGGGAGCTGTTTTTT	CASSLVGLAQGSGELFF
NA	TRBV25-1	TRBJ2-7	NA	TGTGCCAGCAGTGAGCCCCATAGCAACGAGCAGTACTTC	CASSEPHSNEQYF
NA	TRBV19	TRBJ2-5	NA	TGTGCCAGTAGTGCTCGGGGGTCTTGGGAGACCCAGTACTTC	CASSARGSWETQYF
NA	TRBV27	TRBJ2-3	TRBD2	TGTGCCAGCACCCGATCGGGGGGGACGCAGTATTTT	CASTRSGGTQYF
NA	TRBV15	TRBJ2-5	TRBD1	TGTGCCACCAGCGGCCGAGGGGGCTCGGAGACCCAGTACTTC	CATSGRGGSETQYF
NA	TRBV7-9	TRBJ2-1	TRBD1	TGTGCCAGCAGCGAGACAGGGATCCATGAGCAGTTCTTC	CASSETGIHEQFF
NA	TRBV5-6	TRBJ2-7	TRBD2	TGTGCCAGCAGCTTGGGTAGCGGGGGGCTCCGGGAGCAGTACTTC	CASSLGSGGLREQYF
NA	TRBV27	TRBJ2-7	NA	TGTGCCAGCAGTTTAGTAGGGGTGGCCGGCGAGCAGTACTTC	CASSLVGVAGEQYF
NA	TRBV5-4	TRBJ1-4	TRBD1	TGTGCCAGCAGTACGGACAGGGTGAATGAAAAACTGTTTTTT	CASSTDRVNEKLFF
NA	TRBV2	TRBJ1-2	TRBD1	TGTGCCAACACGATGTTTGGACAGGGAACCTATGGCTACACCTTC	CANTMFGQGTYGYTF
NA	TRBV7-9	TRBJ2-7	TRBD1	TGTGCCAGCAGCCAAAAGACAGGGGGAGACTACGAGCAGTACTTC	CASSQKTGGDYEQYF
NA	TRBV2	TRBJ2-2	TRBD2	TGTGCCACGAAAGGACTAGCGGGATCCACCGGGGAGCTGTTTTTT	CATKGLAGSTGELFF